This note documents a single T cell receptor (beta chain) sequence. Germline CDR1 SNHLY, CDR2 FYNNEI. The CDR3 is made up of 15 amino acids. V lost 2 bases, J lost 5 bases, and 5 bases stayed unmatched. The data originate from a study of blood T cell repertoires in COVID-19. For the study at large: Some COVID-19 samples were acute and others convalescent; all came from the United States, Italy and Spain.

Authors' data handling: Using reference gene primer amplification, nucleated cell counts were estimated. Data came from immunoSEQ multiplex PCR; TCRdb stores just in-frame clones and leaves some out. V and J calls and clone size are as listed in that table; D and trimming were resolved from the DNA. The sample has some 56,000 clones; 65% to 90% are singletons. The TCR originated in a woman older than 75 with active or convalescent COVID-19. The rearrangement links TRBV2 to TRBJ2-5; 10 nucleotides agree with TRBD1. The sequenced material came from peripheral blood. The CDR3 loop is CASSELGTGAETQYF. The CDR3 DNA reads as TGTGCCAGCAGTGAATTGGGGACAGGGGCGGAGACCCAGTACTTC.